This T cell receptor (beta chain) was recorded in a study of T cell responses to AZD1222 COVID-19 vaccine. Findings and limits, study-wide: At 160-218 and 743-854, vaccine-associated CD4 TCRs were dominant, and they spanned spike. Recipients of two AZD1222 doses showed rising Spike-specific TCR breadth and depth.

In its sample, this clone was seen once. Antigen specificity is unknown. CDR3 length: 13 amino acids. Deletions cut 8 bases from V and 7 bases from J, with 17 bases between. Germline loops: CDR1 ENHRY, CDR2 SYGVKD. Assay: immunoSEQ multiplex PCR; the TCRdb copy retains only in-frame clones and omits some. The sample records 140,000 to 150,000 clones, 75% to 90% being singletons. The sequencing used peripheral blood, collected on day 0 of AZD1222 vaccination. The chain is built from TRBV10-3 and TRBJ1-1; D gene ambiguous. The clonotype originates from an adult in good health. CDR3 in amino acids: CAIGESREIEAFF. CDR3 DNA sequence: TGTGCCATCGGAGAATCCCGGGAGATTGAAGCTTTCTTT.